These T cell receptor beta chains were read from a single sample in a study of cytomegalovirus exposure and HLA in healthy donors. Here immunoSEQ multiplex PCR was the method, and the copy in TCRdb shows in-frame clones only, minus some. The sample records 50,000 to 70,000 clones, 55% to 85% being singletons. The sequenced sample was PBMCs. All receptors come from a man aged 35 to 55 in good health and CMV-seropositive. The CDR3 runs from the conserved cysteine through the conserved F or W. The D gene is left open where the match is weak. Clone size is given for some rows only: seen once, a few or many times, or a class if the clone is expanded.

j_call,v_call,cdr3_length,clone_size,d_call,cdr3_nt,cdr3_aa
TRBJ2-3,TRBV7-9,17,.,.,TGTGCCAGCAGCTTAGTGCTGGGCAACCCTTTCACAGATACGCAGTATTTT,CASSLVLGNPFTDTQYF
TRBJ2-1,TRBV4-1,14,.,.,TGCGCCAGCAGCCAGCTAGGGGGATCCTATGAGCAGTTCTTC,CASSQLGGSYEQFF
TRBJ2-5,TRBV5-1,14,.,TRBD1,TGCGCCAGCAGCCCTGGGACAGTTCAAGAGACCCAGTACTTC,CASSPGTVQETQYF
TRBJ2-7,TRBV19,16,few,.,TGTGCCAGTAGTATAGGGGGGACGGGAGAAGCCTACGAGCAGTACTTC,CASSIGGTGEAYEQYF
TRBJ1-5,TRBV28,14,.,.,TGTGCCAGCATCAACGGACTATTCAGTCAGCCCCAGCATTTT,CASINGLFSQPQHF
TRBJ1-2,TRBV7-9,15,.,TRBD1,TGTGCCAGCAGCTTAAAGGGACAGGTCGAATATGGCTACACCTTC,CASSLKGQVEYGYTF
TRBJ1-4,TRBV5-1,16,.,.,TGCGCCAGCAGCCCGGGACACGGAGCAACTAATGAAAAACTGTTTTTT,CASSPGHGATNEKLFF
TRBJ1-4,TRBV7-9,14,.,.,TGTGCCAGCAGTCTAACGGGGACTAATGAAAAACTGTTTTTT,CASSLTGTNEKLFF
TRBJ2-7,TRBV19,15,.,TRBD1,TGTGCCAGTAGTATAGGGTCGACAGGGGGCTACGAGCAGTACTTC,CASSIGSTGGYEQYF
TRBJ1-6,TRBV6-1,13,few,TRBD1,TGTGCCAGCAGCGACAGGGGAAATTCACCCCTCCACTTT,CASSDRGNSPLHF
TRBJ1-5,TRBV5-6,16,.,TRBD1,TGTGCCAGCAGCTTCCCTGGGACAGGGGGCGATCAGCCCCAGCATTTT,CASSFPGTGGDQPQHF
TRBJ1-5,TRBV7-9,16,few,.,TGTGCCAGCAGCTTAGGTGACTTTGGGACAAATCAGCCCCAGCATTTT,CASSLGDFGTNQPQHF
TRBJ2-3,TRBV6-5,13,.,.,TGTGCCAGCAGTTACTCGTTTCTAGATACGCAGTATTTT,CASSYSFLDTQYF
TRBJ2-5,TRBV7-2,13,.,.,TGTGCCAGCAGCCCGTCGACACAAGAGACCCAGTACTTC,CASSPSTQETQYF
TRBJ2-1,TRBV4-3,17,.,TRBD2,TGCGCCAGCAGCCAAGCCCTCGGGACTAGCGGGGGGAGGGAGCAGTTCTTC,CASSQALGTSGGREQFF
TRBJ2-3,TRBV4-1,16,.,TRBD1,TGCGCCAGCAGCCAACGGACAGGGGGCGCGGCAGATACGCAGTATTTT,CASSQRTGGAADTQYF
TRBJ1-4,TRBV18,14,few,.,TGTGCCAGCTCACCTCAAGAGACTAATGAAAAACTGTTTTTT,CASSPQETNEKLFF
TRBJ2-7,TRBV11-2,12,.,.,TGTGCCAGCAGCTTAGCCAATTACGAGCAGTACTTC,CASSLANYEQYF
TRBJ2-5,TRBV6-5,14,.,TRBD2,TGTGCCAGCACCCCTGGGACTATACAAGAGACCCAGTACTTC,CASTPGTIQETQYF
TRBJ1-1,TRBV5-1,15,.,TRBD1,TGCGCCAGCAGCAGGACAGGGGGGCTCAACACTGAAGCTTTCTTT,CASSRTGGLNTEAFF
TRBJ2-5,TRBV1,18,.,.,TGCACCAGCAGCCAAGTGGGGACTAGCGGGGGGGCCGGGGAGACCCAGTACTTC,CTSSQVGTSGGAGETQYF
TRBJ1-1,TRBV4-3,16,.,.,TGCGCCAGCAGCCAAGATCTGGGGGGGCATTACACTGAAGCTTTCTTT,CASSQDLGGHYTEAFF
TRBJ1-1,TRBV5-1,15,.,.,TGCGCCAGCAGCATGGATTCTATTCGTGACACTGAAGCTTTCTTT,CASSMDSIRDTEAFF
TRBJ1-1,TRBV25-1,15,.,.,TGTGCCAGCAGTGAATCAAGGCAGGGGTACACTGAAGCTTTCTTT,CASSESRQGYTEAFF
TRBJ2-7,TRBV5-4,14,.,TRBD1,TGTGCCAGCAGCGAACGGACAGGGGTCCACGAGCAGTACTTC,CASSERTGVHEQYF
TRBJ2-3,TRBV6-9,15,few,TRBD1,TGTGCCAGCCGACCCGAGGACAGGGTTTCAGATACGCAGTATTTT,CASRPEDRVSDTQYF
TRBJ1-2,TRBV2,13,.,.,TGTGCCAGCAGTGCGGGTCCCGCGGGTGGCTACACCTTC,CASSAGPAGGYTF
TRBJ1-3,TRBV18,12,.,.,TGTGCCAGCTCAGAGAACGGAAACACCATATATTTT,CASSENGNTIYF
TRBJ1-4,TRBV10-3,13,.,TRBD1,TGTGCCACCAGGACAGGGAATGGTGAAAAACTGTTTTTT,CATRTGNGEKLFF
TRBJ2-1,TRBV4-1,16,.,.,TGCGCCAGCAGCCAGGATAGACACCGGACCTACAATGAGCAGTTCTTC,CASSQDRHRTYNEQFF
TRBJ2-7,TRBV13,16,.,TRBD2,TGTGCCAGCAGCTGGACTAGCGGGGGTTCCCCCTACGAGCAGTACTTC,CASSWTSGGSPYEQYF
TRBJ1-6,TRBV20-1,10,.,.,TGCAGTGCTGGGAGGACCACCCCCCACTTT,CSAGRTTPHF
TRBJ1-1,TRBV29-1,13,.,.,TGCAGCGTTGAACAATGGAGAAATAGTAAGGCTTTCTTT,CSVEQWRNSKAFF
TRBJ1-5,TRBV5-1,18,.,.,TGCGCCAGCAGCTTGTCCCCCCGGGACAAGGGTAGCAATCAGCCCCAGCATTTT,CASSLSPRDKGSNQPQHF
TRBJ1-6,TRBV30,14,.,.,TGTGCCTGGAGTGAGGGGTCCTATAATTCACCCCTCCACTTT,CAWSEGSYNSPLHF
TRBJ1-5,TRBV19,15,.,.,TGTGCCAGTTTGGAGGGCTACCGTATCAATCAGCCCCAGCATTTT,CASLEGYRINQPQHF
TRBJ1-2,TRBV2,14,.,.,TGTGCCAGCAGCGACTGGGGCCAGGTGTCCGGCTACACCTTC,CASSDWGQVSGYTF
TRBJ1-4,TRBV7-2,16,.,.,TGTGCCAGCAGCGCCCCGCGACAGGCAACTAATGAAAAACTGTTTTTT,CASSAPRQATNEKLFF
TRBJ1-2,TRBV12-5,8,.,.,TGTGCTAGCAGTCGCTACACCTTC,CASSRYTF
TRBJ1-1,TRBV4-2,13,.,TRBD1,TGTGCCAGCAGCCAAGATCCGCCAGGGGGCAATTTCTTT,CASSQDPPGGNFF
TRBJ2-7,TRBV13,15,.,TRBD1,TGTGCCAGCAGCCCGGACAGGCGTCACTACTACGAGCAGTACTTC,CASSPDRRHYYEQYF
TRBJ2-7,TRBV7-9,14,.,.,TGTGCCAGCAGCTTAGTACAGGCAGTACCCGAGCAGTACTTC,CASSLVQAVPEQYF
TRBJ2-7,TRBV5-1,13,few,.,TGCGCCAGCACGGTCCCGGGTTCCCACGAGCAGTACTTC,CASTVPGSHEQYF
TRBJ1-2,TRBV6-5,12,.,.,TGTGCCAGCAGAAAGGCAGGGGACAGCTACACCTTC,CASRKAGDSYTF
TRBJ2-1,TRBV4-1,15,.,.,TGCGCCAGCAGCCCGGACAGTAGCTCCTACAATGAGCAGTTCTTC,CASSPDSSSYNEQFF
TRBJ1-1,TRBV18,15,.,TRBD1,TGTGCCAGCTCACCGCGGACAGGTAGGAACACTGAAGCTTTCTTT,CASSPRTGRNTEAFF
TRBJ2-7,TRBV27,15,once,.,TGTGCCAGCAGTTTATCTGGAAGGGGGGGCTGGGAGCAGTACTTC,CASSLSGRGGWEQYF
TRBJ1-2,TRBV4-2,17,.,.,TGTGCCAGCAACCAAGGGGACGACGGACAGAACCACTATGGCTACACCTTC,CASNQGDDGQNHYGYTF
TRBJ1-2,TRBV7-2,13,.,TRBD1,TGTGCCAGCAGCTGGACAGGGACGGACGGCTACACCTTC,CASSWTGTDGYTF
TRBJ1-1,TRBV19,13,.,.,TGTGCCAGTAGTGAACGGGGAGGAACTGAAGCTTTCTTT,CASSERGGTEAFF
TRBJ2-3,TRBV6-1,15,.,.,TGTGCCAGCAGCGCTCGACAGGGGAGGGCAGATACGCAGTATTTT,CASSARQGRADTQYF
TRBJ2-1,TRBV6-1,13,few,.,TGTGCCAGCACTATCACGCAGGCCAATGAGCAGTTCTTC,CASTITQANEQFF
TRBJ1-1,TRBV5-1,15,.,.,TGCGCCAGCAGCTTGTACAGCCTAATGAACACTGAAGCTTTCTTT,CASSLYSLMNTEAFF
TRBJ2-5,TRBV5-1,17,.,TRBD2,TGCGCCAGCAGCCCGGGGCGGACTAGCGGGGGGCAAGAGACCCAGTACTTC,CASSPGRTSGGQETQYF